This T cell receptor (beta chain) was retrieved from a study of blood T cell repertoires in COVID-19. On the study more broadly: From T cells, B-cell-depleted T cells, or PBMCs came the material, which was cDNA or gDNA.

The junction had 6 bases not matched to a gene; V was cut back by 6 bases and J by 0 bases. The CDR3 runs to 15 residues. Per germline, CDR1 KGHDR and CDR2 SFDVKD. Libraries were prepared by immunoSEQ multiplex PCR; TCRdb keeps only in-frame clonotypes and omits some of them. The profile covers 200,000 to 250,000 clones, with around 87% appearing a single time and about 9.4% taken by the ten largest. Sequenced sample: peripheral blood. The sequence was collected from a woman aged 50 to 65 with COVID-19, enrolled during active disease. The V call is TRBV24-1, the J call TRBJ2-5, with TRBD1 matching over 7 bases. In nucleotides, the CDR3 is TGTGCCACCAGTTTGGGACAGAAGTACCAAGAGACCCAGTACTTC. Translating gives CATSLGQKYQETQYF.